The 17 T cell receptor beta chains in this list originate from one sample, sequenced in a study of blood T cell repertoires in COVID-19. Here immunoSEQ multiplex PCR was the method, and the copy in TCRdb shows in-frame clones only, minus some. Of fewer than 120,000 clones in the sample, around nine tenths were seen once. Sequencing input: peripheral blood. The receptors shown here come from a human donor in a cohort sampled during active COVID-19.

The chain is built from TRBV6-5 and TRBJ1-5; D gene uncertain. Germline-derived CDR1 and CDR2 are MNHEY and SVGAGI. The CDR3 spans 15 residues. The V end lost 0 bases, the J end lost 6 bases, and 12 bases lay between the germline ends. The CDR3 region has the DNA TGTGCCAGCAGTTACTCGACTCAGGCGGGTCAGCCCCAGCATTTT. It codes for CASSYSTQAGQPQHF.

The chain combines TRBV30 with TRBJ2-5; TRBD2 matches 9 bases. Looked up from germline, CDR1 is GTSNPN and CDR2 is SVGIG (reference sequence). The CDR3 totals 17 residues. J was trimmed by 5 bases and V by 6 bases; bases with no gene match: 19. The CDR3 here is CACKTEPPGTSYETQYF. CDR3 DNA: TGTGCCTGCAAGACAGAGCCCCCCGGGACTAGCTATGAGACCCAGTACTTC.

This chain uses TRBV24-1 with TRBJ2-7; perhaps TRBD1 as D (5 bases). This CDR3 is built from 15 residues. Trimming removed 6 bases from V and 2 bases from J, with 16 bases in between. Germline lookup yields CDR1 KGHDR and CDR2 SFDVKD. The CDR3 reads CATSFRAAKTYEQYF. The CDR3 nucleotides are TGTGCCACCAGTTTCAGGGCGGCCAAAACCTACGAGCAGTACTTC.

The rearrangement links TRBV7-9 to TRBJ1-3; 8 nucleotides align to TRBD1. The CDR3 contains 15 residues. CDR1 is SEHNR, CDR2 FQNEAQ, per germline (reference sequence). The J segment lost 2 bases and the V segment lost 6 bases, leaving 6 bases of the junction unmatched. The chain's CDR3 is CASSLPTGAGNTIYF. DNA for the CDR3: TGTGCCAGCAGTCTTCCGACAGGGGCTGGAAACACCATATATTTT. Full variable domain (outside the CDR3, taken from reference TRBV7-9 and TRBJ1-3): DTGVSQNPRHKITKRGQNVTFRCDPISEHNRLYWYRQTLGQGPEFLTYFQNEAQLEKSRLLSDRFSAERPKGSFSTLEIQRTEQGDSAMYLCASSLPTGAGNTIYFGEGSWLTVV.

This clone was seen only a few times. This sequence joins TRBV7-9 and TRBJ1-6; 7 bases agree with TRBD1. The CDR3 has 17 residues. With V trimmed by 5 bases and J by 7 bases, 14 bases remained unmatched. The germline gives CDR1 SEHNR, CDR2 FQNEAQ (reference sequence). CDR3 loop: CASSKGGPGQPNSPLHF. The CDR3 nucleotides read TGTGCCAGCAGCAAAGGTGGTCCGGGACAGCCGAATTCACCCCTCCACTTT.

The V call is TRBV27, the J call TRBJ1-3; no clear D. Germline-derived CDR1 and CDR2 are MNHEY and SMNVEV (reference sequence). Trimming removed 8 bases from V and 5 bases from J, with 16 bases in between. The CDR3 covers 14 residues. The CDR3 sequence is CASGEASGRNTIYF. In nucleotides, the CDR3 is TGTGCCAGCGGCGAGGCATCTGGAAGAAACACCATATATTTT.

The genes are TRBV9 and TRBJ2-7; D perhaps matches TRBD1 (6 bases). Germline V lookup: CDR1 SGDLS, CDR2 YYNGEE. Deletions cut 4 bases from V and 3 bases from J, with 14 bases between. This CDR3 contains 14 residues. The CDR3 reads CASSPSHRDYEQYF. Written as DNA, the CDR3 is TGTGCCAGCAGCCCGAGCCACAGGGACTACGAGCAGTACTTC.

The CDR3 is CASSLPSRRGQGAGTDTQYF. CDR3 in DNA: TGTGCCAGCAGCTTGCCAAGCCGTCGGGGACAGGGGGCGGGCACAGATACGCAGTATTTT. The genes are TRBV5-5 and TRBJ2-3; 12 bases are shared with TRBD1. This CDR3 region has 20 residues. The J segment lost 1 base and the V segment lost 1 base, leaving 13 bases of the junction unmatched. CDR1 and CDR2 from the germline V gene are SGHKS and YYEKEE (reference sequence).

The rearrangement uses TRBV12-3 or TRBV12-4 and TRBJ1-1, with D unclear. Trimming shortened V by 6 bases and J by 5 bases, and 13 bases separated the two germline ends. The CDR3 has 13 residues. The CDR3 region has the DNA TGTGCCAGCAGCTCGGTACTGTTTACTGAAGCTTTCTTT. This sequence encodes CASSSVLFTEAFF.

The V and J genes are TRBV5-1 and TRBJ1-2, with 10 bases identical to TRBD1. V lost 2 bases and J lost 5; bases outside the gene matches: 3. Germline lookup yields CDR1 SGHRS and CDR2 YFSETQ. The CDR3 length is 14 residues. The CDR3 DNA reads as TGCGCCAGCAGCTTAGGGGACAGGGGATATGGCTACACCTTC. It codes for CASSLGDRGYGYTF. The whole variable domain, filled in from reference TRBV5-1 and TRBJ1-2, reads KAGVTQTPRYLIKTRGQQVTLSCSPISGHRSVSWYQQTPGQGLQFLFEYFSETQRNKGNFPGRFSGRQFSNSRSEMNVSTLELGDSALYLCASSLGDRGYGYTFGSGTRLTVV.

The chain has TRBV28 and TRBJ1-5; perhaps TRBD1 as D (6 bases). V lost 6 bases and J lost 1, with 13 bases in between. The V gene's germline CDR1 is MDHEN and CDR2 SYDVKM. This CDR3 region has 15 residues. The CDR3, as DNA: TGTGCCAGCAGGACAGGCCAAGGAAGCAATCAGCCCCAGCATTTT. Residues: CASRTGQGSNQPQHF.

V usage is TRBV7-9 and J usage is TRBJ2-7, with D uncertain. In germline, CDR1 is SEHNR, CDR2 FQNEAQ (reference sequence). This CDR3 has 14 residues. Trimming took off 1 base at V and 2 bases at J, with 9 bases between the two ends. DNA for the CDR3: TGTGCCAGCAGCTTAGGCCCCGGAGCCTACGAGCAGTACTTC. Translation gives CASSLGPGAYEQYF.

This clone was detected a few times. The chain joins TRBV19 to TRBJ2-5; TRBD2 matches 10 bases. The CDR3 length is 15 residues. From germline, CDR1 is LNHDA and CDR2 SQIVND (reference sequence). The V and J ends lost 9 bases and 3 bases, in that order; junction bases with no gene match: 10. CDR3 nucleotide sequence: TGTGCCAGCCAGACCAGACTAGCGGGTAAAGAGACCCAGTACTTC. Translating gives CASQTRLAGKETQYF.

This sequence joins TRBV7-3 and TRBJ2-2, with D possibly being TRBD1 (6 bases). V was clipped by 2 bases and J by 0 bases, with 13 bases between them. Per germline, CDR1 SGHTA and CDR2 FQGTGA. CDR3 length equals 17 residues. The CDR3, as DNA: TGTGCCAGCAGCTTATACCGGACAGTATCGAACACCGGGGAGCTGTTTTTT. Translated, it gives CASSLYRTVSNTGELFF.

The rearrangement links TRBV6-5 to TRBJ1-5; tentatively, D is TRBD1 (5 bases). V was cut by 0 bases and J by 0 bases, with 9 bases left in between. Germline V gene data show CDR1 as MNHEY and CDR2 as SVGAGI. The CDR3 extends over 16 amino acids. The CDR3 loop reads CASSYSGANSNQPQHF. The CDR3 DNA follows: TGTGCCAGCAGTTACTCAGGGGCGAATAGCAATCAGCCCCAGCATTTT.

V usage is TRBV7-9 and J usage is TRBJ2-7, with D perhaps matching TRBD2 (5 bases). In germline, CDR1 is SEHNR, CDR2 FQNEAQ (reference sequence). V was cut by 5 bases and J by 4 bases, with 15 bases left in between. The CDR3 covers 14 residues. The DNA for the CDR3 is TGTGCCAGCAGCCAAGCGGAGACCAGATACGAGCAGTACTTC. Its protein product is CASSQAETRYEQYF. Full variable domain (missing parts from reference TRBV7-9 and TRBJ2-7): DTGVSQNPRHKITKRGQNVTFRCDPISEHNRLYWYRQTLGQGPEFLTYFQNEAQLEKSRLLSDRFSAERPKGSFSTLEIQRTEQGDSAMYLCASSQAETRYEQYFGPGTRLTVT.

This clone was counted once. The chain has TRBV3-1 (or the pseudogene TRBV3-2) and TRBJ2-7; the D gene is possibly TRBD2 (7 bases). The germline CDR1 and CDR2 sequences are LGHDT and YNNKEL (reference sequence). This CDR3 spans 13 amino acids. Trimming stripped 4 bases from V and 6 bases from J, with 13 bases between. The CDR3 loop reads CASSPTGGREQYF. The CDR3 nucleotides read TGTGCCAGCAGCCCCACGGGGGGCCGCGAGCAGTACTTC.